The clone carrying this T cell receptor beta chain was seen more than once but under ten times. The data stem from a study of human T cells and chemical hapten exposure. TCRdb redid the calling of the RACE reads with MiXCR, one entry per CDR3 protein. The data contain 95,000 to 150,000 distinct CDR3 sequences, about 11% of them seen just once; the ten biggest clones take up 2% to 2.5%. This CDR3 contains 14 residues. V shed 3 bases and J shed 4 bases, with 15 bases lying between them. The germline gives CDR1 SQVTM, CDR2 ANQGSEA. As for time point: patch test 3, about 24 weeks after DPC sensitization. Treatment here: therapeutic diphenylcyclopropenone sensitization with weekly scalp DPC.

This TCR derives from a woman aged 50 to 60 with alopecia areata. Some clones in this sample may be carry-over from other donors' samples. V is TRBV29-1 and J is TRBJ1-1, with D perhaps TRBD1 (5 bases). Specimen: whole blood, collected in connection with sensitization to the hapten diphenylcyclopropenone (DPC). In DNA, the CDR3 is TGCAGCGTTGATTACGGGGCTCTGGGCACTGAAGCTTTCTTT. Translated: CSVDYGALGTEAFF.